This is a list of T cell receptor beta chains from one sample in a study of blood T cell repertoires in COVID-19. Some clones are missing from TCRdb's copy, which holds only in-frame ones; the method was immunoSEQ multiplex PCR. This table has about half a million clones, approximately 85% appearing once. The specimen sequenced was peripheral blood. The source of these receptors is a human donor in a cohort sampled during active COVID-19. Each CDR3 is given with its conserved first and last residue. D genes are given only for firm matches. A row's size may be missing; if present it is once, few, many or a size class.

>TRBJ2-7|TRBV27|NA|TRBD2
TGTGCCAGCAGTCTCAGACTAGCGGAGAGGGCGGAGCAGTACTTC
CASSLRLAERAEQYF
>TRBJ2-6|TRBV5-5|NA|NA
TGTGCCAGCAGCTTGGCCGGGAGCTCTGGGGCCAACGTCCTGACTTTC
CASSLAGSSGANVLTF
>TRBJ2-1|TRBV9|NA|TRBD1
TGTGCCAGCAGCGGTACAGGGGGCAGTGAGCAGTTCTTC
CASSGTGGSEQFF
>TRBJ1-6|TRBV6-5|NA|TRBD1
TGTGCCAGCAGTTCAGACCGGGACAGCCTTAATTCACCCCTCCACTTT
CASSSDRDSLNSPLHF
>TRBJ1-1|TRBV23-1|once|NA
TGCGCCAGCAGTCAATTTGTGGCGAACACTGAAGCTTTCTTT
CASSQFVANTEAFF
>TRBJ2-5|TRBV7-7|NA|TRBD2
TGTGCTAGCAGCTCCCTGGGATGGCAGGGAGGGCCAGAAGAGACCCAGTACTTC
CASSSLGWQGGPEETQYF
>TRBJ2-3|TRBV7-2|NA|TRBD2
TGTGCCAGCAGCTCCTTTGGACTAGCGGTTGATGGTACGCAGTATTTT
CASSSFGLAVDGTQYF
>TRBJ2-7|TRBV27|NA|TRBD2
TGTGCCAGCCGCGTGGGACTAGCGACCTACGAGCAGTACTTC
CASRVGLATYEQYF
>TRBJ1-5|TRBV9|NA|NA
TGTGCCAGCAGCGTCGGGCAGGGTAATCAGCCCCAGCATTTT
CASSVGQGNQPQHF
>TRBJ1-6|TRBV28|NA|TRBD1
TGTGCCAGCAGCAGGACAGGGAGATCACCCCTCCACTTT
CASSRTGRSPLHF
>TRBJ1-5|TRBV7-2|NA|NA
TGTGCCAGCAGCTTAAGGGGTTTAGGCCAGCCCCAGCATTTT
CASSLRGLGQPQHF
>TRBJ2-1|TRBV4-2|once|NA
TGTGCCAGCAGCCGTGAAATTGCGAGCGGCCAAAAGAAGGAGCAGTTCTTC
CASSREIASGQKKEQFF
>TRBJ1-2|TRBV5-1|once|NA
TGCGCCAGCAGTCGGGACTCGGACTATGGCTACACCTTC
CASSRDSDYGYTF
>TRBJ1-4|TRBV11-2|NA|TRBD1
TGTGCCAGCAGCTTTCAACAGGGGGCGTTGGAAAAACTGTTTTTT
CASSFQQGALEKLFF
>TRBJ1-4|TRBV2|NA|TRBD1
TGTGCCAGCAGCGATGACAGGGGGACGGGTGAAAAACTGTTTTTT
CASSDDRGTGEKLFF
>TRBJ1-6|TRBV12-5|once|NA
TGTGCTAGTGGCTCCTCGGGGTCTTCACCCCTCCACTTT
CASGSSGSSPLHF
>TRBJ2-5|TRBV7-8|NA|TRBD2
TGTGCCAGCAGCTATGGCCAGGGCGGGAGGGAGACCCAGTACTTC
CASSYGQGGRETQYF
>TRBJ2-1|TRBV27|once|TRBD2
TGTGCCAGCAGTCTCCGGGGACTAGGGGGTGAGCAGTTCTTC
CASSLRGLGGEQFF
>TRBJ1-3|TRBV5-1|NA|NA
TGCGCCAGCAGCCCCGCAGGGTCCGGAAACACCATATATTTT
CASSPAGSGNTIYF
>TRBJ2-3|TRBV28|NA|TRBD1
TGTGCCAGCAGAACTCAACAGGGGAGCACAGATACGCAGTATTTT
CASRTQQGSTDTQYF
>TRBJ2-1|TRBV6-4|NA|TRBD2
TGTGCCAGCAGTGCCTCGGGCGGGAGTGGGGCCAATGAGCAGTTCTTC
CASSASGGSGANEQFF
>TRBJ2-2|TRBV19|NA|NA
TGTGCCTCGGCCGGGGTGGAGCTGAACACCGGGGAGCTGTTTTTT
CASAGVELNTGELFF
>TRBJ2-2|TRBV7-7|NA|TRBD2
TGTGCTAGCGGACTAGCGGGAGGGCCTGACACCGGGGAGCTGTTTTTT
CASGLAGGPDTGELFF
>TRBJ1-5|TRBV29-1|NA|TRBD1
TGCAGCGTTACTACAGGGGCCAACAATCAGCCCCAGCATTTT
CSVTTGANNQPQHF
>TRBJ1-5|TRBV27|NA|TRBD1
TGTGCCAGCATAATAGGGGAGGGACAGGAGTGCAATCAGCCCCAGCATTTT
CASIIGEGQECNQPQHF
>TRBJ2-1|TRBV4-2|once|TRBD2
TGTGCCAGCAGCCGACAGACTAGCGGAGTACTCAGCTCCTACAATGAGCAGTTCTTC
CASSRQTSGVLSSYNEQFF
>TRBJ2-2|TRBV2|NA|TRBD1
TGTGCCAGCAGGTTCGGACAGGTTGGCCGCCGGGAGCTGTTTTTT
CASRFGQVGRRELFF
>TRBJ2-1|TRBV6-1|NA|TRBD2
TGTGCCAGCAGTGATATGGGGGGATGGGAGGGTGAGCAGTTCTTC
CASSDMGGWEGEQFF
>TRBJ1-4|TRBV28|NA|NA
TGTGCCAGCAGTTCTCTGGGCCTTGAAAAACTGTTTTTT
CASSSLGLEKLFF
>TRBJ1-1|TRBV12-3/TRBV12-4|NA|NA
TGTGCCAGCAGCCCCACAGGGAGAGACGCTTTCTTT
CASSPTGRDAFF
>TRBJ1-5|TRBV2|once|NA
TGTGCCAGCAGCCCCTCCGGGTCCCTTTTCAATCAGCCCCAGCATTTT
CASSPSGSLFNQPQHF
>TRBJ2-7|TRBV3-1/TRBV3-2|once|NA
TGTGCCAGCAGCCAAGATAGGATCGAGGGGAGGGAGCAGTACTTC
CASSQDRIEGREQYF
>TRBJ2-1|TRBV9|NA|TRBD2
TGTGCCAGCAGCGAGACTAGCGGGAGCTACAATGAGCAGTTCTTC
CASSETSGSYNEQFF
>TRBJ2-7|TRBV6-2/TRBV6-3|NA|NA
TGTGCCAGCAGTCTCAACAGGAACTCCTACGAGCAGTACTTC
CASSLNRNSYEQYF
>TRBJ1-4|TRBV6-2/TRBV6-3|few|NA
TGTGCCAGCAGTTCCCTCGGGGTTGCAACTAATGAAAAACTGTTTTTT
CASSSLGVATNEKLFF
>TRBJ2-1|TRBV4-1|NA|TRBD2
TGCGCCAGCAGCCAACAAGCGGGAGTTAACAATGAGCAGTTCTTC
CASSQQAGVNNEQFF
>TRBJ1-2|TRBV27|NA|NA
TGTGCCAGCAGTTTAGATGTGGCAGTAAATGGCTACACCTTC
CASSLDVAVNGYTF
>TRBJ1-2|TRBV27|NA|NA
TGTGCCAGCAGTTCCAGGGCTTTTGATGGCTACACCTTC
CASSSRAFDGYTF
>TRBJ2-1|TRBV7-9|NA|TRBD1
TGTGCCAGCAGCTTGGGACAGGGTGTGTATGAGCAGTTCTTC
CASSLGQGVYEQFF
>TRBJ2-1|TRBV6-5|NA|TRBD2
TGTGCCAGCAGTAAGGGACTAGCGGGAAACAATGAGCAGTTCTTC
CASSKGLAGNNEQFF
>TRBJ1-4|TRBV5-4|NA|TRBD1
TGTGCCAGCGGACCGGGACAGGGCCATGAAAAACTGTTTTTT
CASGPGQGHEKLFF
>TRBJ2-3|TRBV28|NA|TRBD2
TGTGCCAGCATAAGGACTAGCGGGAGCACAGATACGCAGTATTTT
CASIRTSGSTDTQYF
>TRBJ2-7|TRBV9|NA|TRBD2
TGTGCCAGCAGCGTATCAGGACTAGCGGCTCCCTACGAGCAGTACTTC
CASSVSGLAAPYEQYF
>TRBJ2-1|TRBV24-1|NA|TRBD2
TGTGCCACCAGTGACGGGACTAGGAATGAGCAGTTCTTC
CATSDGTRNEQFF
>TRBJ1-1|TRBV28|NA|TRBD1
TGTGCCACCGCAAACAGGGGGTGGGCTTTCTTT
CATANRGWAFF
>TRBJ1-3|TRBV30|few|TRBD1
TGTGCCTGGCGACAGGGTGTCGGGAACACCATATATTTT
CAWRQGVGNTIYF
>TRBJ2-7|TRBV4-1|NA|TRBD1
TGCGCCAGCAGCCAAGAACGCCAGGGGGCGAGGGAGCAGTACTTC
CASSQERQGAREQYF
>TRBJ2-1|TRBV6-5|NA|TRBD1
TGTGCCAGCAGTTCTTCAGGGGGTTTCTACAATGAGCAGTTCTTC
CASSSSGGFYNEQFF